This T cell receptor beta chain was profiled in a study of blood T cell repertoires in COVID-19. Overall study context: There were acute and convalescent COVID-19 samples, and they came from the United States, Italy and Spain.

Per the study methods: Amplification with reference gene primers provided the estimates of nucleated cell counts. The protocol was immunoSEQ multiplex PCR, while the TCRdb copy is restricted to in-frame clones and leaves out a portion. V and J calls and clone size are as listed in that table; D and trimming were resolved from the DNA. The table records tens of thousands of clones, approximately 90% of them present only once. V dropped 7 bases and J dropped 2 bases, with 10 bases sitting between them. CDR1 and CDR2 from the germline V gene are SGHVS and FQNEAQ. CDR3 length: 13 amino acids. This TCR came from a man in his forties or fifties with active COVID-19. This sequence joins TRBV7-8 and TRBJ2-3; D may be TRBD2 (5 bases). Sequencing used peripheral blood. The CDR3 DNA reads TGTGCCAGCATCGCGGAGGACACAGATACGCAGTATTTT. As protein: CASIAEDTDTQYF.